This entry features one T cell receptor beta chain sequence. Its antigen remains unidentified. The data stem from a study of T cell repertoires in cytomegalovirus infection. Study-level background: An indication of both CMV infection and matching HLA type came from public TCR beta signatures.

Study conclusions and caveats: Carriage of CMV together with the relevant HLA was identifiable through cumulative public TCR beta family frequency.

TCRdb processed the reads anew with MiXCR; each CDR3 protein has one entry. The table records around 750,000 distinct CDR3 sequences, about 33% of them present only once. The junction had 9 bases not matched to a gene; V was cut back by 5 bases and J by 1 base. The V gene's germline CDR1 is SGHVS and CDR2 FNYEAQ. This CDR3 comprises 17 residues. The chain has TRBV7-6 and TRBJ2-2; 8 nucleotides align to TRBD1. This receptor was taken from a human donor in good health (CMV status not recorded). Some clones in this sample may be carry-over from other donors' samples. The sequenced sample was cultured CD8+ T cells from PBMCs, obtained from culture after CMV antigen stimulation. The CDR3 sequence: CASSQPRTGWNTGELFF. The CDR3 nucleotides read TGTGCCAGCAGCCAGCCTCGGACAGGGTGGAACACCGGGGAGCTGTTTTTT.